The 25 T cell receptor beta chains reported below all come from one sample, sequenced in a study of response to subunit inactivated influenza vaccine. From the RT-PCR reads, TCRdb called clonotypes with MiXCR, one entry per CDR3 protein. The repertoire consists of about 190,000 distinct CDR3 sequences, with under 15% occurring once and the leading ten covering about 28%. This material consisted of CD8+ T cells sorted from PBMCs, taken about 5 days after vaccination. These receptors were obtained from a man in his fifties who received an inactivated influenza vaccine.

This chain joins TRBV12-3 or TRBV12-4 and TRBJ2-1, with a possible D match to TRBD2 (6 bases). The CDR3 runs 16 residues. V was trimmed by 5 bases and J by 4 bases, leaving 18 bases between them. CDR3 sequence (DNA): TGTGCCAGCAGTGGGGCAGGGAGGAGGGAGTACAATGAGCAGTTCTTC. This gives the protein CASSGAGRREYNEQFF.

The sample holds a few counts of this clonotype. The V and J genes are TRBV20-1 and TRBJ1-2; D is uncertain. Germline assignment: CDR1 DFQATT and CDR2 SNEGSKA (reference sequence). This CDR3 contains 13 residues. V was pared by 4 bases and J by 3 bases, with 12 bases between. CDR3: CSATAFLDYGYTF. CDR3 DNA sequence: TGCAGTGCTACGGCGTTCCTGGACTATGGCTACACCTTC.

V usage is TRBV5-1 and J usage is TRBJ2-7; D perhaps matches TRBD2 (5 bases). The germline V gene has CDR1 SGHRS and CDR2 YFSETQ. The CDR3 sequence is 16 residues long. V was clipped by 4 bases and J by 3 bases, with 20 bases between them. CDR3 nucleotides: TGCGCCAGCAGCCCTGGAGTCGAGTTGGCGGGCTACGAGCAGTACTTC. Its translation: CASSPGVELAGYEQYF.

This sequence joins TRBV20-1 and TRBJ2-1; 8 positions match TRBD2. This CDR3 contains 15 residues. V lost 3 bases, J lost 2 bases, and 6 bases stayed unmatched. In germline, CDR1 is DFQATT, CDR2 SNEGSKA (reference sequence). The CDR3 here is CSASQPREAYNEQFF. In nucleotides, the CDR3 is TGCAGTGCTAGCCAACCGCGGGAGGCCTACAATGAGCAGTTCTTC.

This clonotype came up many times. This chain connects TRBV10-3 to TRBJ2-7; 13 bases match TRBD2. This CDR3 has 15 residues. The junction had 2 bases not matched to a gene; V was cut back by 0 bases and J by 6 bases. Looked up from germline, CDR1 is ENHRY and CDR2 is SYGVKD. CDR3 sequence reads: CAISESRTSGGEQYF. As DNA, the CDR3 is TGTGCCATCAGTGAGTCTCGGACTAGCGGGGGCGAGCAGTACTTC.

This clonotype was seen more than once but under ten times. V is TRBV5-1 and J is TRBJ2-3, with TRBD2 identical over 9 bases. After removal of 1 base from V and 5 bases from J, the junction contained 11 bases not matched to a gene. CDR1 and CDR2 (germline): SGHRS, YFSETQ. The CDR3 loop spans 17 amino acids. The CDR3 loop is CASSLTQIAGVQDTQYF. CDR3 coding DNA: TGCGCCAGCAGCTTGACTCAAATAGCGGGAGTTCAAGATACGCAGTATTTT. The variable domain in full, with the rest retrieved from reference TRBV5-1 and TRBJ2-3, is KAGVTQTPRYLIKTRGQQVTLSCSPISGHRSVSWYQQTPGQGLQFLFEYFSETQRNKGNFPGRFSGRQFSNSRSEMNVSTLELGDSALYLCASSLTQIAGVQDTQYFGPGTRLTVL.

The table lists this clonotype with many counts. The V call is TRBV13, the J call TRBJ2-1; the D gene could be TRBD1 or TRBD2 (5 bases each). CDR1 is PRHDT, CDR2 FYEKMQ, per germline (reference sequence). The length of the CDR3 is 14 residues. The V end lost 4 bases, the J end lost 5 bases, and 12 bases lay between the germline ends. In DNA, the CDR3 is TGTGCCAGCAGCTACGCCGGGACCAACAATGAGCAGTTCTTC. It is translated as CASSYAGTNNEQFF.

This clonotype was found a few times. The chain joins TRBV2 to TRBJ2-1; TRBD2 matches at 8 bases. CDR3 length equals 17 residues. The V gene end was trimmed by 1 base and the J gene end by 3 bases; junction bases not matched to a gene: 8. CDR1 and CDR2 from the germline V gene are SNHLY and FYNNEI. In DNA, the CDR3 is TGTGCCAGCAGTGAAGACGGGAGCGGGGGCCTCTACAATGAGCAGTTCTTC. Protein sequence: CASSEDGSGGLYNEQFF.

The J gene is TRBJ2-6, the V gene TRBV5-5; the D gene could be TRBD1 or TRBD2 (5 bases each). Germline assignment: CDR1 SGHKS and CDR2 YYEKEE (reference sequence). The CDR3 is made up of 15 amino acids. The germline V and J ends were trimmed by 0 bases and 11 bases, with 15 bases remaining between them. The CDR3 DNA reads TGTGCCAGCAGCTTGGCCCTCGGGACGGAGTACGTCCTGACTTTC. As protein: CASSLALGTEYVLTF.

This clonotype was observed a handful of times. The J gene is TRBJ2-1, the V gene TRBV24-1; the D is unclear. This CDR3 has 12 amino acids. V dropped 2 bases and J dropped 9 bases, with 7 bases sitting between them. From germline, CDR1 is KGHDR and CDR2 SFDVKD. The CDR3 spells CATSDYGSEQFF. As DNA, the CDR3 is TGTGCCACCAGTGATTACGGTAGTGAGCAGTTCTTC.

The table lists this clonotype with a count of one. This rearrangement joins TRBV29-1 to TRBJ2-7; no reliable D call. The length of the CDR3 is 11 residues. Trimming stripped 5 bases from V and 3 bases from J, with 8 bases between. Per the germline V gene, CDR1 is SQVTM and CDR2 is ANQGSEA. DNA for the CDR3: TGCAGCGTTAAATCGTACTACGAGCAGTACTTC. Its protein product is CSVKSYYEQYF.

This clonotype was observed a handful of times. The CDR3 is CASSRGQGAFGELFF. In DNA, the CDR3 is TGTGCCAGCAGCCGGGGACAGGGGGCGTTCGGGGAGCTGTTTTTT. The chain recombines TRBV14 with TRBJ2-2; 12 bases line up with TRBD1. This CDR3 spans 15 amino acids. Per the germline V gene, CDR1 is SGHDN and CDR2 is FVKESK. Trimming at V came to 4 bases and at J to 7 bases, leaving 4 bases not matched to a gene. The full variable domain, completed using reference TRBV14 and TRBJ2-2, is EAGVTQFPSHSVIEKGQTVTLRCDPISGHDNLYWYRRVMGKEIKFLLHFVKESKQDESGMPNNRFLAERTGGTYSTLKVQPAELEDSGVYFCASSRGQGAFGELFFGEGSRLTVL.

This chain joins TRBV6-6 and TRBJ2-5; D might be TRBD2 (6 bases). The CDR3 loop spans 13 amino acids. The germline gives CDR1 MNHNY, CDR2 SVGAGI (reference sequence). Trimming pared 2 bases from V and 5 bases from J, leaving 9 bases between. The DNA for the CDR3 is TGTGCCAGCAGTTACATAGGGAGGGAGACCCAGTACTTC. Translated, it gives CASSYIGRETQYF.

This clonotype was counted between two and nine times. This rearrangement joins TRBV4-3 to TRBJ2-1, with D uncertain. Germline lookup yields CDR1 LGHNA and CDR2 YSLEER. The CDR3 totals 17 residues. The V end was cut by 0 bases, the J end by 0 bases, with 12 bases between. Written as DNA, the CDR3 is TGCGCCAGCAGCCAAGAGCATGAGCCCCGCTCCTACAATGAGCAGTTCTTC. Its protein product is CASSQEHEPRSYNEQFF.

This chain links TRBV6-5 with TRBJ2-2; 8 bases fit TRBD1. Germline V CDR1 and CDR2: MNHEY, SVGAGI. The ends lost 2 bases at V and 5 bases at J; junction bases unmatched: 10. The CDR3 extends over 17 amino acids. CDR3 sequence reads: CASSYPRQGIWTGELFF. The CDR3 region has the DNA TGTGCCAGCAGTTACCCCAGACAGGGGATTTGGACCGGGGAGCTGTTTTTT.

This clonotype was seen at least ten times. The rearrangement joins TRBV20-1 to TRBJ2-5, with 7 bases aligning to TRBD2. The CDR3 contains 16 residues. Germline-derived CDR1 and CDR2 are DFQATT and SNEGSKA (reference sequence). V dropped 4 bases and J dropped 2; count of bases not matched to a gene: 13. The CDR3 nucleotides read TGCAGTGCTACCGCCTATAGCCAGCGGGGACAAGAGACCCAGTACTTC. This gives the protein CSATAYSQRGQETQYF.

Many counts were recorded for this clonotype. The V gene is TRBV6-5, the J gene TRBJ2-1; possible D gene TRBD2, 6 bases. This CDR3 is built from 13 residues. In germline, CDR1 is MNHEY, CDR2 SVGAGI. V was pared by 4 bases and J by 4 bases, with 8 bases between. CDR3: CASSSGLYNEQFF. CDR3 bases: TGTGCCAGCAGTTCGGGACTTTACAATGAGCAGTTCTTC.

The V and J genes are TRBV20-1 and TRBJ2-2, with TRBD1 matching over 7 bases. Germline CDR1 DFQATT, CDR2 SNEGSKA (reference sequence). The CDR3 is 16 residues long. Germline trimming cut 0 bases from V and 0 bases from J; bases unmatched to any gene: 4. The CDR3 coding sequence is TGCAGTGCTAGAGATACAGGGGCCTCGAACACCGGGGAGCTGTTTTTT. Its translation is CSARDTGASNTGELFF.

This clonotype was seen many times. The rearrangement links TRBV4-2 to TRBJ2-7; maybe TRBD1 (6 bases). The CDR3 is made up of 13 amino acids. Per germline, CDR1 LGHNA and CDR2 YNFKEQ. Between the trimmed V and J ends, which lost 6 bases and 5 bases, there was a span of 14 bases. In DNA form, the CDR3 reads TGTGCCAGCAGGGAAAGCAACAGGGACGAGCAGTACTTC. This sequence encodes CASRESNRDEQYF.

This clonotype was detected only a few times. This chain connects TRBV27 to TRBJ2-7; TRBD2 agrees at 9 bases. This CDR3 has 14 amino acids. Germline CDR1 reads MNHEY; CDR2 reads SMNVEV (reference sequence). Germline trimming cut 2 bases from V and 2 bases from J; bases unmatched to any gene: 1. Here the CDR3 DNA reads TGTGCCAGCAGTTTAATAGCGGGAGCCTACGAGCAGTACTTC. Translation gives CASSLIAGAYEQYF.

The gene calls are TRBV11-2 and TRBJ2-1; D may correspond to TRBD1 or TRBD2 (6 bases each). Germline loops: CDR1 SGHAT, CDR2 FQNNGV. This CDR3 region has 14 residues. Trimming pared 2 bases from V and 7 bases from J, leaving 12 bases between. The CDR3 region has the DNA TGTGCCAGCAGCTTACGGGGGCTTTGGAATGAGCAGTTCTTC. Protein: CASSLRGLWNEQFF.

The chain employs TRBV15 and TRBJ1-1, with D unresolved. This CDR3 is 14 amino acids long. CDR1 and CDR2 (germline): LNHNV, YYDKDF (reference sequence). V was clipped by 6 bases and J by 1 base, with 12 bases between them. The CDR3 nucleotides are TGTGCCACCAGAGCCGATACTTGGAACACTGAAGCTTTCTTT. Protein: CATRADTWNTEAFF.

This sequence joins TRBV30 and TRBJ2-5, with D maybe TRBD1 (5 bases). The CDR3 length is 12 residues. V dropped 0 bases and J dropped 6 bases, with 8 bases sitting between them. Germline loops: CDR1 GTSNPN, CDR2 SVGIG (reference sequence). The chain's CDR3 is CAWSVRAQTQYF. CDR3 DNA sequence: TGTGCCTGGAGTGTCAGGGCACAGACCCAGTACTTC. Full variable domain (rest looked up from reference TRBV30 and TRBJ2-5): SQTIHQWPATLVQPVGSPLSLECTVEGTSNPNLYWYRQAAGRGLQLLFYSVGIGQISSEVPQNLSASRPQDRQFILSSKKLLLSDSGFYLCAWSVRAQTQYFGPGTRLLVL.

The sample holds many counts of this clonotype. The chain joins TRBV12-3 or TRBV12-4 to TRBJ2-2; 13 nucleotides match TRBD2. Trimming at V came to 6 bases and at J to 6 bases, leaving 4 bases not matched to a gene. CDR3 size: 15 residues. The CDR3 DNA reads TGTGCCAGCAGCCCTACTAGCGGGGGGGCCGGGGAGCTGTTTTTT. Protein: CASSPTSGGAGELFF.

This clonotype was detected ten times or more. The genes are TRBV12-3 or TRBV12-4 and TRBJ2-3, with D uncertain. The CDR3 length is 13 residues. The V end was cut by 3 bases, the J end by 6 bases, with 10 bases between. The chain's CDR3 is CASSFLSTDTQYF. In DNA, the CDR3 is TGTGCCAGCAGTTTCCTCAGTACTGATACGCAGTATTTT.